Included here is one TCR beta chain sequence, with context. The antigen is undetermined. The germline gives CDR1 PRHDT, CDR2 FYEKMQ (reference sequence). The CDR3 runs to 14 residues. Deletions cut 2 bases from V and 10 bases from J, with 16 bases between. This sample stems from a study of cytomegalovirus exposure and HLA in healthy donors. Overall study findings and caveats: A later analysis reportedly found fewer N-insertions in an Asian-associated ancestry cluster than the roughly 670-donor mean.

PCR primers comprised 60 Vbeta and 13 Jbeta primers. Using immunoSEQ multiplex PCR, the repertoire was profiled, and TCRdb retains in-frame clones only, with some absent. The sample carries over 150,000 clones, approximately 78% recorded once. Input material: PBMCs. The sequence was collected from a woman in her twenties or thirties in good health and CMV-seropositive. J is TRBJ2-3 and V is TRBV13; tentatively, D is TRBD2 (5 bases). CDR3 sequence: CASSLILAGGSQYF. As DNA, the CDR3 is TGTGCCAGCAGCTTAATATTGGCAGGAGGTTCGCAGTATTTT.